This T cell receptor beta chain was found in a study of shared clonotypes between healthy human individuals. Remarks on this clone: Antigen: not known.

A split of CD4+ cells into CD45RA+ naive and CD45RA-negative memory subsets was performed. The CDR3 loop spans 14 amino acids. V lost 7 bases and J lost 2; bases outside the gene matches: 7. CDR1 is MGHDK and CDR2 is SYGVNS in the germline V gene. TCRdb's table, derived via immunoSEQ multiplex PCR, lists solely in-frame clones and lacks some. The table includes about 2 million clones, roughly 95% detected once. Study findings and constraints: Some naive CD4 clonotypes, roughly 4.7%, turned up in common across a few donors.

The chain is built from TRBV25-1 and TRBJ1-1, with TRBD1 matching 7 bases. This sequence was found in a man aged 18 to 29 in good health. The specimen sequenced was naive CD4+ T cells sorted from blood. As to subset: CD45RA+ positively selected. The CDR3 nucleotides are TGTGCCAGCAAAGAAACAGGGGTAAACACTGAAGCTTTCTTT. Protein sequence: CASKETGVNTEAFF.